Reported below is one T cell receptor (beta chain). This clonotype has a handful of counts. What antigen it recognizes has not been identified. There are no base qualities to consult, and no much larger clone falls within one base. The data derive from a study of molecular identifiers for immune sequencing clone quantification (dated by TCRdb to the late 2010s). Broadly, across the study: For a replicate experiment, the RNA from either about 20,000 or 100,000 naive CD8 T cells was divided into five aliquots, and four of those aliquots went on to sequencing. The study was a methods study using CD8 T cells to benchmark molecular-identifier clustering-based TCR repertoire sequencing (MIDCIRS) and TCR RNA copy counting.

The method was PCR. The listed sequencing device is Illumina MiSeq. Total RNA was purified with the Qiagen AllPrep DNA/RNA kit. Before analysis, reads from multiple sequencing runs of the same library were pooled. The authors' pipeline ran thus. Only reads with exact TCR constant sequence were kept, trimmed to 150 nt, and grouped by their 12-nt molecular barcodes. Reads in each barcode group were sub-clustered using a 15% Levenshtein threshold, and a quality-weighted consensus sequence was built for each RNA molecule. Non-functional sequences were removed, as were lower-count sequences one edit away from another. Based on a fit of two negative binomial distributions, barcode sub-clusters having less than 20% of the maximum read count were discarded. In-frame beta chains were kept once TCRdb had trimmed the public reads at Q25 with fastp and called clones with MiXCR. Under each unique CDR3 protein, matching rows form one entry showing the most common genes and DNA. The V and J calls come from TCRdb's annotation, not from the publication. The sample table shows about 40,000 distinct CDR3 sequences, and about 18% are seen once. About 6.6% of the sample belongs to the ten largest clones.

From the germline V gene (reference sequence), CDR1 is DFQATT and CDR2 is SNEGSKA. Measured from the cysteine to the phenylalanine, the CDR3 is 16 residues long. Solely the CDR3 DNA is kept, with 48 bases framed from the first base. Relative to germline, V is 2 bases shorter and J is 7 bases shorter, with 24 bases between their ends. Naive CD8 T cells were FACS-sorted as CD8+CD4-CCR7+CD45RA+ on a BD FACSAria II into RLT Plus buffer. To compare sensitivity, a portion of the naive CD8 T cell RNA was divided evenly between MIDCIRS and a Smart-seq2-style 5'RACE protocol. Enrichment of CD8 T cells was done with RosetteSep CD8+ T Cell Enrichment Cocktail plus Ficoll-Paque, and ACK red cell lysis came afterward. Overall study outcomes, separate from this receptor: Without barcode sub-clustering, chimeric consensus sequences inflated TCR diversity; chimeras reached as high as 47%. Spiked-in Jurkat TCR RNA equal to a single cell's worth was reported to be detectable even within 1,100,000 naive CD8 T cells. The sizes of highly expanded clones could end up underestimated when identical TCR molecules share a barcode. In CMV-specific effector cells, clones with more than 20 RNA copies accounted for over 99% of molecules, whereas in naive cells such clones accounted for under 1%. Modeling gave around 2.7 recovered TCR RNA copies per cell versus approximately 11 by digital PCR, implying approximately 32% capture efficiency.

The receptor chain draws on TRBV20-1 and TRBJ2-7; TRBD2 could be the D gene, as 5 bases match. Sequencing was carried out using naive CD8+ T cells from blood, with Jurkat cell RNA spiked in. Read against the paper, the sample's cell subset or site label means: FACS-sorted CD8+CD4-CCR7+CD45RA+ naive T cells. The receptor was isolated from a human donor in good health. Some libraries in this study had Jurkat cell RNA spiked in. The nucleotide sequence is TGCAGTGCTAGACCTATGGACGGCCGCGGTGGGAGTGAGCAGTACTTC. Translated, it gives CSARPMDGRGGSEQYF.